This T cell receptor (beta chain) comes out of a study of T cell responses to AZD1222 COVID-19 vaccine. The wider study: Some second doses came at about 4 weeks and others at about 12 weeks; these were pooled. Whole-study findings and limits: Without day 14 samples, only post-peak T cell repertoires were studied. The breadth and depth of Spike-specific TCRs increased once two AZD1222 doses had been given. Targeting of unmutated variant regions was reportedly seen in nearly half of spike-specific TCRs.

The germline gives CDR1 KGHSH, CDR2 LQKENI. This CDR3 comprises 17 residues. V lost 1 base, J lost 0 bases, and 3 bases stayed unmatched. With respect to this clone: Its antigen is undetermined.

Data came from immunoSEQ multiplex PCR; TCRdb stores just in-frame clones and leaves some out. The data contain under 150,000 clones, about 93% of them singletons. This TCR derives from an adult in good health. This sequence joins TRBV18 and TRBJ2-6, with 7 bases identical to TRBD2. Sequenced material: peripheral blood, taken on day 0 of AZD1222 vaccination. The CDR3 coding sequence is TGTGCCAGCTCACCACTAGCGGGCAACTCTGGGGCCAACGTCCTGACTTTC. Translating it yields CASSPLAGNSGANVLTF.